Shown below are 17 T cell receptor beta chains from a single sample sequenced in a study of beta chain features in type 1 diabetes. Study observations and caveats: Significant though moderate, a shortening of TCRB CDR3s appeared in all four CD4+ subsets of Type 1 diabetes patients.

These TCRs are of unknown antigen specificity. TCRB transcripts that were expressed got sequenced, as all of the isolated RNA had been reverse transcribed. Profiling relied on immunoSEQ multiplex PCR, and the TCRdb table lists in-frame clones only, not all of them. The table shows some 270,000 clones, with roughly 11% occurring only once. Sequenced input: naive CD4+ T cells from blood. All receptors come from a man younger than 45 with type 1 diabetes.

The V and J genes are TRBV5-1 and TRBJ1-1, with a possible D match to TRBD1 (5 bases). This CDR3 has 14 residues. Germline loops: CDR1 SGHRS, CDR2 YFSETQ. The germline V and J ends were trimmed by 1 base and 5 bases, with 12 bases remaining between them. The chain's CDR3 is CASSLQGGATEAFF. In nucleotides, the CDR3 is TGCGCCAGCAGCTTGCAGGGAGGTGCGACTGAAGCTTTCTTT.

The gene calls are TRBV7-2 and TRBJ1-6; D remains ambiguous. The V gene lost 0 bases and the J gene lost 2 bases, with 8 bases spanning the gap. The CDR3 is made up of 16 amino acids. CDR1 and CDR2 from the germline V gene are SGHTA and FQGNSA. CDR3 protein: CASSLALSAYNSPLHF. The CDR3 DNA reads TGTGCCAGCAGCTTAGCGCTAAGCGCCTATAATTCACCCCTCCACTTT.

The chain employs TRBV4-3 and TRBJ2-3; the D is unclear. The CDR3 extends over 13 amino acids. The V end lost 0 bases, the J end lost 6 bases, and 7 bases lay between the germline ends. Germline lookup yields CDR1 LGHNA and CDR2 YSLEER. In DNA form, the CDR3 reads TGCGCCAGCAGCCAAGATTTCGCGGATACGCAGTATTTT. Translated: CASSQDFADTQYF.

This clone has only one observation. The chain recombines TRBV7-2 with TRBJ2-7, with a weak D call TRBD1 (6 bases). Trimming took off 6 bases at V and 0 bases at J, with 15 bases between the two ends. The germline CDR1 and CDR2 sequences are SGHTA and FQGNSA. CDR3 length equals 15 residues. The CDR3 DNA follows: TGTGCCAGCAGGTACCGGGACAAGAGCTCCTACGAGCAGTACTTC. It codes for CASRYRDKSSYEQYF.

V and J are TRBV20-1 and TRBJ2-1; 8 bases are shared with TRBD1. The CDR3 contains 11 residues. J was trimmed by 9 bases and V by 5 bases; bases with no gene match: 3. The germline V gene encodes CDR1 DFQATT and CDR2 SNEGSKA (reference sequence). The CDR3, as DNA: TGCAGTGCTGGACAGGGTGGTGAGCAGTTCTTC. The encoded protein is CSAGQGGEQFF.

This clone was seen a few times. This chain connects TRBV5-4 to TRBJ1-1; possible D gene TRBD1, 5 bases. The V and J ends lost 3 bases and 1 base respectively, with 7 bases between them. CDR1 and CDR2 (germline): SGHNT, YYREEE (reference sequence). The CDR3 length is 13 residues. CDR3 in amino acids: CASSWTQNTEAFF. CDR3 DNA: TGTGCCAGCAGCTGGACACAGAACACTGAAGCTTTCTTT.

The gene calls are TRBV28 and TRBJ2-4; D uncertain. This CDR3 comprises 15 residues. Germline V gene sequence: CDR1 MDHEN, CDR2 SYDVKM. V gave up 3 bases and J gave up 3 bases, with 12 bases separating them. For the CDR3, the DNA is TGTGCCAGCAGTTTGGGTGGGCAGCTCAAAAACATTCAGTACTTC. The encoded protein is CASSLGGQLKNIQYF.

This clone was observed a handful of times. The V and J genes are TRBV30 and TRBJ2-7; 9 bases match TRBD1. Losses at the gene ends were 2 bases for V and 4 bases for J; bases not matched to a gene: 9. CDR3 length: 15 residues. Germline V lookup: CDR1 GTSNPN, CDR2 SVGIG (reference sequence). As DNA, the CDR3 is TGTGCCTGGAGTTCATCCGGGACAGGGAGGTACGAGCAGTACTTC. Protein product: CAWSSSGTGRYEQYF.

This clone turned up a few times. Other DNA sequences within the sample encode an identical CDR3. The chain joins TRBV30 to TRBJ2-7; D perhaps matches TRBD1 (5 bases). The CDR3 sequence is 14 residues long. Germline values: CDR1 GTSNPN, CDR2 SVGIG (reference sequence). With 4 bases removed from V and 2 bases from J, the gap between germline ends came to 15 bases. The CDR3 DNA reads TGTGCCTGGACTAAGGGGCAGGGCACCTACGAGCAGTACTTC. Amino acid sequence: CAWTKGQGTYEQYF.

The rearrangement joins TRBV5-4 to TRBJ2-1; the match to TRBD1 covers 7 bases. This CDR3 spans 14 amino acids. Germline-derived CDR1 and CDR2 are SGHNT and YYREEE (reference sequence). J was trimmed by 6 bases and V by 1 base; bases with no gene match: 4. The CDR3 is CASSLRSGGNEQFF. The CDR3 nucleotides read TGTGCCAGCAGCTTGAGATCAGGGGGCAATGAGCAGTTCTTC.

The rearrangement links TRBV19 to TRBJ2-2; TRBD1 might be the D (6 bases). This CDR3 has 16 amino acids. CDR1 is LNHDA, CDR2 SQIVND, per germline (reference sequence). The V gene lost 2 bases and the J gene lost 0 bases, with 10 bases spanning the gap. DNA of the CDR3: TGTGCCAGTAGTATAAACAGGGCAGCGAACACCGGGGAGCTGTTTTTT. Its translation is CASSINRAANTGELFF.

This clone occurred a few times. The rearrangement joins TRBV25-1 to TRBJ2-3; 10 bases line up with TRBD2. Losses at the gene ends were 7 bases for V and 5 bases for J; bases not matched to a gene: 3. There are 13 residues in the CDR3. CDR1 is MGHDK and CDR2 is SYGVNS in the germline V gene. The CDR3 reads CASTLAGEDTQYF. Here the CDR3 DNA reads TGTGCCAGCACCCTAGCGGGGGAAGATACGCAGTATTTT.

The chain is built from TRBV19 and TRBJ1-1, with TRBD1 matching 8 bases. Germline V CDR1 and CDR2: LNHDA, SQIVND (reference sequence). Germline trimming cut 8 bases from V and 1 base from J; bases unmatched to any gene: 9. The CDR3 loop spans 15 amino acids. The CDR3 DNA is TGTGCCAGTTCCACTCGGACAGGGTGGAACACTGAAGCTTTCTTT. Its protein product is CASSTRTGWNTEAFF.

The V gene is TRBV7-9, the J gene TRBJ1-1; D uncertain. V dropped 6 bases and J dropped 6 bases, with 17 bases sitting between them. Germline lookup yields CDR1 SEHNR and CDR2 FQNEAQ (reference sequence). This CDR3 contains 14 residues. As DNA, the CDR3 is TGTGCCAGCAGGAGGGTACTGGAAAAGCCTGAAGCTTTCTTT. Encoded protein: CASRRVLEKPEAFF.

This clone has just a few counts. The V call is TRBV11-2, the J call TRBJ1-6, with unresolved D. CDR3 length: 12 amino acids. V was pared by 1 base and J by 11 bases, with 6 bases between. Germline V gene lookup returns CDR1 SGHAT and CDR2 FQNNGV. Here the CDR3 reads CASSLGTPPLHF. CDR3 coding DNA: TGTGCCAGCAGCTTAGGGACTCCACCCCTCCACTTT.

This clone was recorded a few times. J is TRBJ1-6 and V is TRBV6-1, with 7 bases fitting TRBD1. This CDR3 has 13 residues. Germline-derived CDR1 and CDR2 are MNHNS and SASEGT. J lost 7 bases, V lost 5 bases, and 2 bases had no gene match. CDR3 in amino acids: CASSRDSNSPLHF. The CDR3 nucleotides are TGTGCCAGCAGTCGGGACAGCAATTCACCCCTCCACTTT.

The V and J genes are TRBV5-1 and TRBJ1-6; D not resolved. Trimming removed 2 bases from V and 6 bases from J, with 12 bases in between. The CDR3 sequence is 15 residues long. Germline V gene sequence: CDR1 SGHRS, CDR2 YFSETQ. CDR3 amino acids: CASSLTGIGNSPLHF. The CDR3 DNA reads TGCGCCAGCAGCTTAACGGGAATTGGTAATTCACCCCTCCACTTT.